These 9 T cell receptor beta chains came from one sample sequenced in a study of beta chain features in type 1 diabetes. Of the isolated RNA, all was reverse transcribed, and so the sequenced material was expressed TCRB transcripts. Sequencing used immunoSEQ multiplex PCR; TCRdb keeps in-frame clones, though not all of them. The sample records roughly 180,000 clones, around an eighth being singletons. The sample was central memory CD4+ T cells from blood. The receptors derive from a woman aged 18-35 years in good health.

This clone was counted only a few times. The chain combines TRBV29-1 with TRBJ2-1; 8 nucleotides match TRBD1. Germline V lookup: CDR1 SQVTM, CDR2 ANQGSEA. The CDR3 contains 13 residues. For the CDR3, the DNA is TGCACCTATACAGGGGGCTCCTACAATGAGCAGTTCTTC. Protein sequence: CTYTGGSYNEQFF.

The V and J genes are TRBV30 and TRBJ1-2, with D perhaps matching TRBD1 (6 bases). This CDR3 spans 14 amino acids. Deletions cut 0 bases from V and 8 bases from J, with 16 bases between. The germline gives CDR1 GTSNPN, CDR2 SVGIG (reference sequence). The CDR3 DNA follows: TGTGCCTGGAGTGTGTCTCCAGGGGCTGGCGGCTACACCTTC. This codes for CAWSVSPGAGGYTF. Using reference TRBV30 and TRBJ1-2 for the parts outside the CDR3, the full variable domain is SQTIHQWPATLVQPVGSPLSLECTVEGTSNPNLYWYRQAAGRGLQLLFYSVGIGQISSEVPQNLSASRPQDRQFILSSKKLLLSDSGFYLCAWSVSPGAGGYTFGSGTRLTVV.

This clone was counted a few times. CDR3 sequence: CATSRDRGSGRIRDNEQFF. The CDR3 nucleotides read TGTGCCACCAGCAGAGATAGGGGTAGCGGGAGAATTAGGGACAATGAGCAGTTCTTC. V and J are TRBV15 and TRBJ2-1; 9 bases agree with TRBD2. CDR3 length: 19 amino acids. V was pared by 0 bases and J by 5 bases, with 14 bases of the junction left unmatched. Germline CDR1 and CDR2: LNHNV and YYDKDF (reference sequence).

The chain combines TRBV2 with TRBJ1-2, with TRBD1 identical over 8 bases. The CDR3 contains 15 residues. The germline V gene encodes CDR1 SNHLY and CDR2 FYNNEI. V lost 2 bases, J lost 8 bases, and 10 bases stayed unmatched. The CDR3: CASSERDRPTRGYTF. The CDR3 DNA sequence: TGTGCCAGCAGTGAACGGGACAGGCCGACTCGAGGCTACACCTTC.

V and J are TRBV7-8 and TRBJ2-5; D is possibly TRBD2 (6 bases). Germline loops: CDR1 SGHVS, CDR2 FQNEAQ. Trimming removed 0 bases from V and 4 bases from J, with 6 bases in between. The CDR3 extends over 13 amino acids. CDR3 region: CASSLAGGETQYF. The CDR3 DNA follows: TGTGCCAGCAGCTTAGCGGGGGGAGAGACCCAGTACTTC.

The chain employs TRBV19 and TRBJ2-5, with TRBD1 identical over 8 bases. Trimming took 5 bases from V and 1 from J; bases not matched to a gene: 6. The CDR3 runs 15 residues. CDR1 and CDR2 from the germline V gene are LNHDA and SQIVND (reference sequence). The CDR3 bases are TGTGCCAGTAGTCCGATGGGGACAGGCCAAGAGACCCAGTACTTC. Residues: CASSPMGTGQETQYF.

The V gene is TRBV28, the J gene TRBJ1-5, with 8 nucleotides matching TRBD1. V shed 1 base and J 5 bases; nucleotides not matched to a gene: 13. The CDR3 has 18 amino acids. CDR1 and CDR2 from the germline V gene are MDHEN and SYDVKM. CDR3 sequence (DNA): TGTGCCAGCAGTTTATTTTTTGGGACAGGTCGTTCCTATCAGCCCCAGCATTTT. The encoded protein is CASSLFFGTGRSYQPQHF.

This clone has more than one count but fewer than ten. The chain links TRBV6-5 to TRBJ2-2, with D possibly being TRBD1 (6 bases). V shed 6 bases and J shed 1 base, with 9 bases lying between them. The CDR3 has 14 amino acids. Germline CDR1 and CDR2: MNHEY and SVGAGI. The CDR3 DNA follows: TGTGCCAGCAGAGAGGACAGGAACACCGGGGAGCTGTTTTTT. Translated, it gives CASREDRNTGELFF.

This clone was detected many times. Other DNA sequences from this sample encode an identical CDR3 as well. This chain connects TRBV30 to TRBJ1-5; 7 bases agree with TRBD1. Germline V gene data show CDR1 as GTSNPN and CDR2 as SVGIG (reference sequence). The CDR3 extends over 13 amino acids. The junction had 1 base not matched to a gene; V was cut back by 5 bases and J by 0 bases. As DNA, the CDR3 is TGTGCCTGGGGACAGGATAGCAATCAGCCCCAGCATTTT. Protein product: CAWGQDSNQPQHF.